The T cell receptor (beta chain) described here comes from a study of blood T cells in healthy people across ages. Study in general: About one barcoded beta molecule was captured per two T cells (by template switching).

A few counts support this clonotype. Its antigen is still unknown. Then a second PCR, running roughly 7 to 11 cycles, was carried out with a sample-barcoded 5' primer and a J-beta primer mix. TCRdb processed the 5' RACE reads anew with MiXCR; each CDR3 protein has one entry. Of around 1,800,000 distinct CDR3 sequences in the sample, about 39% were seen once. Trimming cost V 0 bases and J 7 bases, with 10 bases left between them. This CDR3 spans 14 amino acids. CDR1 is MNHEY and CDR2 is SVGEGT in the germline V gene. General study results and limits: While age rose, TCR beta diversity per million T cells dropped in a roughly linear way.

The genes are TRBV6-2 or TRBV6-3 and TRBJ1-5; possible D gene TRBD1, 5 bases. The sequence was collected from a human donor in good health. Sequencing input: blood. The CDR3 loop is CASSYSVGRQPQHF. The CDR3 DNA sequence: TGTGCCAGCAGTTACTCGGTGGGGCGCCAGCCCCAGCATTTT.